The 23 T cell receptor beta chains listed next were all sequenced from one sample in a study of kidney transplant recipient with SARS-CoV-2 infection. TCRdb analysed the reads with MiXCR anew, one entry per CDR3 protein. The sample yields under 300,000 distinct CDR3 sequences, around 26% seen once. Sample: a blood sample, taken at baseline and around day 120 from a kidney transplant recipient. These receptors were taken from a male patient younger than 45 who had COVID-19 and was a kidney transplant recipient. Some of the T cells may derive from the graft donor.

This clonotype has a count of ten or more. The chain employs TRBV24-1 and TRBJ1-2, with no clear D. Germline assignment: CDR1 KGHDR and CDR2 SFDVKD. There are 17 residues in the CDR3. Trimming pared 6 bases from V and 4 bases from J, leaving 23 bases between. CDR3 in amino acids: CATSKRYSTRKTYGYTF. The CDR3 region has the DNA TGTGCCACCAGTAAACGGTATAGTACCAGAAAGACCTATGGCTACACCTTC.

This clonotype has a count of ten or more. The rearrangement uses TRBV9 and TRBJ1-2, with D maybe TRBD1 (5 bases). Germline loops: CDR1 SGDLS, CDR2 YYNGEE. This CDR3 spans 14 amino acids. V lost 4 bases and J lost 7, with 17 bases in between. CDR3 in DNA: TGTGCCAGCAGCATGGGACCTGCCGGCCCTGGCTACACCTTC. Residues: CASSMGPAGPGYTF.

This clonotype was seen many times. The chain carries TRBV7-9 and TRBJ1-2; D ambiguous. The CDR3 is made up of 17 amino acids. Germline lookup yields CDR1 SEHNR and CDR2 FQNEAQ (reference sequence). With 5 bases removed from V and 4 bases from J, the gap between germline ends came to 23 bases. The CDR3 is CASSAPQYHGKTYGYTF. In DNA, the CDR3 is TGTGCCAGCAGCGCCCCACAATACCATGGAAAGACCTATGGCTACACCTTC.

This clonotype was seen many times. The gene calls are TRBV3-1 and TRBJ2-2, with D unclear. Trimming left V 4 bases short and J 5 bases short, with 23 bases between. The CDR3 has 18 amino acids. The germline V gene encodes CDR1 LGHDT and CDR2 YNNKEL (reference sequence). This CDR3 reads CASSLAGPISGLTGELFF. The CDR3 DNA is TGTGCCAGCAGCCTTGCAGGTCCCATTTCAGGCTTGACCGGGGAGCTGTTTTTT.

In the case of this clonotype: A much larger clone differs by one base, so this may be a read error. As the CDR3 is not closed by the conserved phenylalanine or tryptophan, this likely results from a read error. CDR3 bases: TGTGCCAGCAGTATAGGCACTGAAGCTTTCTCT. It encodes CASSIGTEAFS. J is TRBJ1-1 and V is TRBV14; D uncertain. CDR1 and CDR2 (germline): SGHDN, FVKESK. The V end was cut by 6 bases, the J end by 4 bases, with 6 bases between. The CDR3 has 11 amino acids.

As for this clonotype: A much larger clone lies a single base off, so this may be a read error. This chain uses TRBV19 with TRBJ1-2, with no clear D. There are 14 residues in the CDR3. Looked up from germline, CDR1 is LNHDA and CDR2 is SQIVND (reference sequence). Here the CDR3 reads CARSIGRDGYGYTF. Written as DNA, the CDR3 is TGTGCCCGTAGTATAGGGAGAGATGGGTATGGCTACACCTTC.

This clonotype has only one observation. The gene calls are TRBV4-2 and TRBJ1-1; possibly TRBD1 for D (6 bases). The CDR3 totals 16 residues. Trimming removed 1 base at V and 1 base at J, with 13 bases between. Germline V gene lookup returns CDR1 LGHNA and CDR2 YNFKEQ. Here the CDR3 DNA reads TGTGCCAGCAGCCAAGGGGGGGGGGCGTGGAACACTGAAGCTTTCTTT. It yields the protein CASSQGGGAWNTEAFF.

A remark on this clonotype: With a much larger clone just one base away, this may be a read error. The chain carries TRBV7-9 and TRBJ2-1; D uncertain. The J call may be faulty, since TRBJ2-7 better matches the DNA end. CDR1 and CDR2 from the germline V gene are SEHNR and FQNEAQ (reference sequence). CDR3 length: 13 amino acids. This CDR3 is CASNSYTLGEQYF. CDR3 nucleotides: TGTGCCAGCAACTCCTACACCCTAGGCGAGCAGTACTTC.

This clonotype was recorded at least ten times. The chain links TRBV6-9 to TRBJ1-2; D remains ambiguous. Germline V lookup: CDR1 MNHGY, CDR2 SVAAGI. The CDR3 has 17 amino acids. The V end lost 5 bases, the J end lost 4 bases, and 23 bases lay between the germline ends. The CDR3 loop reads CASSARKPYGKTYGYTF. The CDR3 coding sequence is TGTGCCAGCAGTGCGAGGAAGCCTTACGGAAAGACCTATGGCTACACCTTC.

This clonotype was counted ten times or more. V is TRBV8-2 and J is TRBJ1-2. TRBV8-2 is an annotated pseudogene. The length of the CDR3 is 16 residues. This CDR3 is CGSERVDSRKTYGYTF. In nucleotides, the CDR3 is TGTGGCAGTGAGCGGGTTGATAGCCGAAAGACCTATGGCTACACCTTC.

This clonotype was seen ten or more times. This chain links TRBV20-1 with TRBJ1-2; D gene unclear. The CDR3 covers 16 residues. Per the germline V gene, CDR1 is DFQATT and CDR2 is SNEGSKA (reference sequence). V was shortened by 4 bases and J by 4 bases, with 22 bases between the two germline ends. In DNA form, the CDR3 reads TGCAGTGCTATTAAAAGGCTGTTTCGAAAGACCTATGGCTACACCTTC. Residues: CSAIKRLFRKTYGYTF.

This clonotype was seen at least ten times. The chain recombines TRBV6-4 with TRBJ1-2, with D unresolved. CDR1 MRHNA and CDR2 SNTAGT come from the germline V gene. The CDR3 sequence is 17 residues long. Trimming stripped 4 bases from V and 4 bases from J, with 22 bases between. The CDR3 coding sequence is TGTGCCAGCAGTGGGATTTTCTCACACGGAAAGACCTATGGCTACACCTTC. Translation: CASSGIFSHGKTYGYTF.

This clonotype has at least ten counts. The V gene is TRBV24-1, the J gene TRBJ1-2, with D unclear. Trimming removed 6 bases from V and 4 bases from J, with 23 bases in between. Germline CDR1 and CDR2: KGHDR and SFDVKD. CDR3 length equals 17 residues. CDR3 nucleotide sequence: TGTGCCACCAGTAGGGTATTTAGTACCAGAAAGACCTATGGCTACACCTTC. Translating it yields CATSRVFSTRKTYGYTF.

In this sample, this clonotype turned up a few times. V and J are TRBV11-1 and TRBJ1-2; D is unclear. Trimming removed 4 bases at V and 4 bases at J, with 22 bases between. Germline CDR1 and CDR2: SGHAT and FQDESV (reference sequence). CDR3 size: 17 residues. The chain's CDR3 is CASSSMSKAGKTYGYTF. Written as DNA, the CDR3 is TGTGCCAGCAGCTCAATGAGTAAGGCTGGAAAGACCTATGGCTACACCTTC.

The sample holds many counts of this clonotype. The chain employs TRBV28 and TRBJ2-7, with 7 bases that match TRBD1. The CDR3 runs 15 residues. The germline V gene has CDR1 MDHEN and CDR2 SYDVKM. The ends lost 4 bases at V and 0 bases at J; junction bases unmatched: 6. The CDR3 nucleotides read TGTGCCAGCAGTTCGTCCGGGACAGTCTCCTACGAGCAGTACTTC. The encoded protein is CASSSSGTVSYEQYF.

Notes on this clonotype: A read error may explain this, as a much larger clone is one base away. This chain uses TRBV7-9 with TRBJ2-1; D possibly corresponds to TRBD1 (6 bases). TRBJ2-3 explains the end of the DNA better; the J call may be wrong. This CDR3 has 14 amino acids. From germline, CDR1 is SEHNR and CDR2 FQNEAQ (reference sequence). In DNA form, the CDR3 reads TGTGCCAGCACCTGGCAACAGGGAACAGATACGCAGTATTTT. Its translation: CASTWQQGTDTQYF.

In its sample, this clonotype was seen many times. This chain links TRBV19 with TRBJ1-2; no firm D call. Germline values: CDR1 LNHDA, CDR2 SQIVND (reference sequence). V lost 6 bases and J 1 base, leaving 12 bases between the germline ends. The CDR3 has 14 residues. CDR3 bases: TGTGCCAGTAGGCTTGGGAATTTTAACTATGGCTACACCTTC. Protein: CASRLGNFNYGYTF.

In its sample, this clonotype was seen many times. The chain couples TRBV15 to TRBJ1-3; 8 nucleotides agree with TRBD1. From germline, CDR1 is LNHNV and CDR2 YYDKDF (reference sequence). This CDR3 has 14 residues. The J segment lost 3 bases and the V segment lost 6 bases, leaving 4 bases of the junction unmatched. CDR3 in amino acids: CATRGQGFGNTIYF. The CDR3 bases are TGTGCCACCAGAGGACAGGGCTTTGGAAACACCATATATTTT. The full variable domain, with the rest looked up from reference TRBV15 and TRBJ1-3, is DAMVIQNPRYQVTQFGKPVTLSCSQTLNHNVMYWYQQKSSQAPKLLFHYYDKDFNNEADTPDNFQSRRPNTSFCFLDIRSPGLGDTAMYLCATRGQGFGNTIYFGEGSWLTVV.

A note on this clonotype: Just one base apart from a much larger clone, this may be a read error. The chain couples TRBV3-2 to TRBJ2-5; TRBD2 is taken as the D call from the table, unchecked against the DNA. TRBV3-2 is reported as a pseudogene. The CDR3 spans 15 residues. CDR3 nucleotide sequence: TGTGCCAGCAGCCAAGGATTTATTAGCGGGAAGGAGGAGTACTTC. Translated, it gives CASSQGFISGKEEYF.

This clonotype was observed many times. The J gene is TRBJ1-2, the V gene TRBV11-2; D uncertain. Deletions cut 5 bases from V and 4 bases from J, with 23 bases between. The CDR3 loop spans 17 amino acids. The V gene's germline CDR1 is SGHAT and CDR2 FQNNGV. DNA of the CDR3: TGTGCCAGCAGCGACTTCCTAACAAGCAGAAAGACCTATGGCTACACCTTC. This gives the protein CASSDFLTSRKTYGYTF.

This clonotype was counted many times. This chain connects TRBV18 to TRBJ2-3; 10 positions agree with TRBD1. The germline V gene has CDR1 KGHSH and CDR2 LQKENI. Trimming cost V 4 bases and J 0 bases; bases outside gene matches: 7. This CDR3 has 17 residues. Here the CDR3 reads CASSRGTGVRSTDTQYF. In DNA, the CDR3 is TGTGCCAGCTCACGAGGGACAGGGGTCAGAAGCACAGATACGCAGTATTTT. Combining the CDR3 with reference TRBV18 and TRBJ2-3 gives the whole variable domain NAGVMQNPRHLVRRRGQEARLRCSPMKGHSHVYWYRQLPEEGLKFMVYLQKENIIDESGMPKERFSAEFPKEGPSILRIQQVVRGDSAAYFCASSRGTGVRSTDTQYFGPGTRLTVL.

This clonotype was counted at least ten times. This sequence joins TRBV20-1 and TRBJ2-7; 7 nucleotides agree with TRBD1. Germline CDR1 reads DFQATT; CDR2 reads SNEGSKA (reference sequence). With 3 bases clipped from V and 2 bases from J, the junction kept 4 bases outside the gene matches. The CDR3 has 13 amino acids. The CDR3, as DNA: TGCAGTGCTAGGGGGGACAGTCCCTACGAGCAGTACTTC. Translated, it gives CSARGDSPYEQYF.

There are many counts of this clonotype. The J gene is TRBJ2-7, the V gene TRBV28; D is possibly TRBD1 or TRBD2 (5 bases each). CDR3 length: 13 residues. Trimming pared 8 bases from V and 0 bases from J, leaving 11 bases between. In germline, CDR1 is MDHEN, CDR2 SYDVKM. The CDR3 loop is CASGGRRSYEQYF. The CDR3 DNA sequence: TGTGCCAGCGGGGGACGGCGCTCCTACGAGCAGTACTTC. Full variable domain (remainder filled in from reference TRBV28 and TRBJ2-7): DVKVTQSSRYLVKRTGEKVFLECVQDMDHENMFWYRQDPGLGLRLIYFSYDVKMKEKGDIPEGYSVSREKKERFSLILESASTNQTSMYLCASGGRRSYEQYFGPGTRLTVT.